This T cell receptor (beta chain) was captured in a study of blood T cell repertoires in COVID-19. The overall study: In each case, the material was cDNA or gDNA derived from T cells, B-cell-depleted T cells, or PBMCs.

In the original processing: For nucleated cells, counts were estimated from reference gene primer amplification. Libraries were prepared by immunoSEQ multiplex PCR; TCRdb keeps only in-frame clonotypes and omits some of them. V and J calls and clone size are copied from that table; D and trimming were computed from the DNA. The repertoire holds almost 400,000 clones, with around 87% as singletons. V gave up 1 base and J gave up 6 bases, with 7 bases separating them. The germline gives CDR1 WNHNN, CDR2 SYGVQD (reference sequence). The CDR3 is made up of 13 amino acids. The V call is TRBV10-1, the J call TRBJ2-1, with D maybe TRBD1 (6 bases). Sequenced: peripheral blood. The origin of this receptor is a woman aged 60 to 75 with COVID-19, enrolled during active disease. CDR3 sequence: CASSEWGLNEQFF. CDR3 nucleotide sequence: TGCGCCAGCAGTGAGTGGGGGCTCAATGAGCAGTTCTTC.